This TCR beta chain is drawn from a study of cytomegalovirus exposure and HLA in healthy donors listed by TCRdb under 2017. Context from the whole study: An earlier analysis of some 600 of the donors reported about 280 Gb of sequence data and around 120 million unique TCR beta sequences obtained from around 180 million T cells. The study combined high-throughput TCR immunosequencing, statistical association of individual TCRs with disease status, and machine learning to predict cytomegalovirus infection status. The study aimed to test whether signatures of past pathogen exposure could be identified by cataloging public T cell receptors. Every repertoire in the discovery cohort had been generated on one and the same sequencing platform. Genome-wide SNP genotypes for about three fifths of the 666 donors were used in a later genetic analysis, which treated that subset as a discovery cohort. An earlier analysis of 587 of the donors used high-throughput TCR beta sequencing to judge whether each TCR beta V gene segment behaved as functional or pseudogenic. A later analysis re-examined previously published TCR beta repertoires from 500 to 700 donors and added high-resolution HLA genotyping to investigate patterns of TCR occurrence. Class I and class II HLA loci were covered by the typing at four-digit resolution. Of the roughly 400 genotyped donors, 65% to 90% fell in the genetic ancestry cluster associated with self-reported Caucasian donors. In the later analysis, no new phenotypic data were used to find candidate immune exposures; instead, reliance was placed on TCR beta sequences and their occurrence across donors. Among 300 to 500 genotyped donors of the cohort, an average of roughly 230,000 unique TCR beta nucleotide sequences was sequenced per donor, of which about 19% were non-productive. The study used immunosequencing to profile the T cell repertoires of 666 subjects and linked those repertoires to cytomegalovirus serostatus. Several DR-DQ haplotypes were handled as single units for association and clustering because linkage in the cohort was strong. Donor age, sex, ethnicity and CMV serostatus were compiled alongside the repertoire data. Typing coverage varied by locus: roughly 620-640 donors for A, B, C, DRB1 and DQB1; approximately 500 for DQA1; nearly 610 for DPA1; around 450 for DPB1. An early release that covered approximately 600 HLA-typed donors contained around 300 gigabases of sequencing data and 75 million to 100 million unique TCR sequences. Besides the first cohort of roughly 660 subjects, a separate validation cohort made up of 120 different subjects was used. Beyond this particular receptor, the publication reports: The authors suggested that the approach could potentially be extended to other disease states and immunological phenotypes. Some IMGT-functional V segments, including TRBV6-2 and TRBV6-3, could not be distinguished by the 87-base-pair reads and were therefore excluded. In a later analysis, about 17,000 TCR beta sequences were associated with specific HLA alleles at a false discovery rate of 0.05. A later analysis found that most CMV-associated TCR beta chains appeared HLA-restricted, with HLA associations seemingly driven largely by CMV exposure. Several of the top co-occurrence clusters appeared to be linked to parvovirus B19, influenza, CMV and Epstein-Barr virus, according to a later analysis. Correlated functional status among segregating V segments might be attributable to linkage disequilibrium, but an unknown experimental factor could not be ruled out. An earlier analysis of 587 of the donors showed that most TCR beta V segments appeared in productive rearrangements either about 87% or about 30% of the time, which broadly matched IMGT annotations. Because some donors lacked HLA typing at each locus, the association tests relied only on the typed subset. The classifier was reported to diagnose cytomegalovirus status with high specificity and sensitivity in both the original and validation cohorts. The study gave a list of over 150 TCR beta chains associated with cytomegalovirus. Sequencing depth was assumed to be roughly uniform across donors in the presence/absence analyses, though that assumption may not hold. Compared with equally common non-associated chains, HLA-associated TCR beta chains in a later analysis were more clonally expanded and had lower generation probabilities. A cluster of highly shared sequence variants was judged likely to be a technical artifact of the sequencing pipeline. This cohort had only TCR beta chains sequenced, and the lack of alpha or paired-chain data limited which features could be detected. Because counts were too low, seventeen rarely observed V segments, including chromosome 9 orphons, were excluded from the earlier analysis of some 590 of the donors. In a later genetic analysis, a missense DCLRE1C variant was associated with V-gene and J-gene trimming of TCR beta chains, and the association was replicated in an independent cohort. Compared with the approximately 600-donor mean, donors in an Asian-associated ancestry cluster had fewer N-insertions in productive TCRs, according to a later genetic analysis. According to a later analysis, TCR association rates differed among HLA loci, with DRB1 alleles showing the most associated TCRs and HLA-C alleles showing the fewest. For the cohort, immune exposure information was limited to CMV serostatus. Across donors, most TCR sequences were observed very rarely, whereas some public TCRs were present in many individuals. A further reported finding was that TCR beta sequences accurately predicted the HLA-A and HLA-B alleles for most subjects in the first cohort. Three of the identified cytomegalovirus-associated TCR beta chains were confirmed in vitro to be specific for cytomegalovirus antigens. When HLA alleles, especially DR and DQ, strongly co-occurred, attributing TCR associations to individual alleles was difficult.

The cysteine opens and the phenylalanine closes a CDR3 of 14 amino acids. Only the CDR3 portion is preserved as DNA: 42 bases, with reading frame beginning at the first base. The V end loses 6 bases and the J end loses 4 bases, and a stretch of 14 bases separates them. The germline V gene specifies MNHEY as CDR1 and SVGAGI as CDR2. For this clone: Its antigen remains unidentified. Nothing much larger sits one base from this clone, and base qualities are not available.

Library preparation employed the immunoSEQ multiplex PCR assay. The multiplex PCR relied on a mix of 60 forward primers for TCR Vbeta segments and 13 reverse primers for TCR Jbeta segments. The CDR3 region of rearranged TCR beta genes was amplified from genomic DNA by a multiplex PCR assay. Amplified TCR beta libraries were sequenced as 87-base-pair reads on the Illumina HiSeq System. The source study handled its data this way. A later analysis tallied about 77 million unique TCR beta chains across the 666 repertoires, and roughly 11 million of those chains were shared by two or more donors. A nearest-neighbor algorithm error-corrected the raw reads and collapsed the reads into unique sequences, merging closely related sequences to remove PCR and sequencing errors. CDR3 sequences were aligned to IMGT reference sequences to assign V, D and J gene segments. For a sequence to be retained, at least a six-nucleotide match to both a V gene segment and a J gene segment was required. Rearrangements were classified as productive when the CDR3 lacked stop codons and remained in frame with V and J, and all other rearrangements were classified as non-productive. Following IMGT convention, CDR3 was defined as the stretch from the second conserved V-encoded cysteine to the conserved J-encoded phenylalanine. In an earlier analysis of around 570 of the donors, sequences lacking an unambiguous match to a single V gene segment were excluded. An earlier analysis of roughly 590 of the donors called V segments functional above 56.7% productive rearrangements and segregating when the between-donor standard deviation exceeded 5%. A statistical classification framework was developed to diagnose cytomegalovirus status using the catalog of TCR beta chain sequences. A later analysis assigned V and J genes by comparing TCR nucleotide sequences with IMGT/GENE-DB human TR gene sequences. Using the TCRdist pipeline, a later analysis assigned CDR3 sequences along with most-parsimonious VDJ recombination scenarios. In a later analysis, each TCR beta chain was defined by its CDR3 amino acid sequence together with its V-gene family, and reads lacking a unique V-gene family were excluded. To address suspected cross-contamination and a sequencing artifact, a later analysis removed approximately 590 highly shared, low-generation-probability nucleotide sequences. For each public chain, a later analysis derived a clonal expansion index from normalized ranks of inferred template counts within each repertoire. A later analysis computed generation probabilities with a VDJ recombination model fitted to out-of-frame rearrangements, and checked the results against IGoR. Hypergeometric tests were used in a later analysis to score TCR-TCR, TCR-HLA and TCR-CMV co-occurrence, with a repertoire-size bias correction applied to the TCR pairs. False discovery rates were estimated in a later analysis by permuting HLA or CMV assignments 20 times. In a later analysis, co-occurring TCRs were grouped using DBSCAN, and TCRdist sequence similarity was added for clustering within HLA-allele-positive subsets. Repertoires with fewer than 30,000 or more than 120,000 public chains were left out of co-occurrence clustering, as were a handful of repertoires with anomalous nucleotide sharing. In TCRdb, the immuneACCESS table is reduced to in-frame sequences with V and J assigned. These tables do not hold every clone; where another copy was compared, an unresolved V gene accounts for under half, and the others remain unexplained. V and J calls and clone size come straight from that table; D and trimming were deduced from the DNA. The sample contains about 130,000 clones, about 74% of them found a single time. The leading ten clones occupy 4.2% of the sample.

In total, approximately 700 healthy bone marrow donors made up the cohort. Cohort members were all nominally healthy when sampled, although unrecorded immune exposures were likely present. The donor tested CMV seropositive, placing the donor among the 289 seropositive members of the cohort. A peripheral blood sample was collected from each donor, and TCR beta sequencing was performed on peripheral blood mononuclear cells. Genomic DNA extraction from the blood cell samples was performed with the Qiagen DNeasy Blood Extraction Kit. Recombination joined TRBV6-5 with TRBJ2-3; matching of 5 bases hints at TRBD2 as the D gene. The material sequenced was PBMCs. This clonotype originated in a woman in her fifties or sixties in good health and CMV-seropositive. Here the CDR3 is given as CASSTHAAADTQYF. The DNA reads TGTGCCAGCAGCACCCATGCAGCGGCAGATACGCAGTATTTT.